This TCR beta chain was identified in a study of OX40 agonist ivuxolimab in advanced cancers. The overall study: Patients with hepatocellular carcinoma, melanoma, renal cell or head and neck cancer made up the dose-escalation patients.

Sequencing used immunoSEQ multiplex PCR; TCRdb keeps in-frame clones, though not all of them. The repertoire holds some 45,000 clones, with approximately 91% as singletons. Remarks on this clone: This CDR3 is also generated by other DNA sequences in the sample.

The V gene end was trimmed by 8 bases and the J gene end by 0 bases; junction bases not matched to a gene: 4. Germline CDR1 LNHDA, CDR2 SQIVND (reference sequence). The CDR3 spans 13 residues. The source is an adult with an advanced solid tumor such as melanoma, head and neck, liver or kidney cancer. The rearrangement uses TRBV19 and TRBJ2-7, with 7 bases lining up with TRBD2. This specimen was CD4+ or CD8+ T cells sorted from blood, taken in a trial of the OX40 agonist ivuxolimab. The CDR3 sequence: CASSSSGSYEQYF. The CDR3, as DNA: TGTGCCAGTTCCTCTAGCGGCTCCTACGAGCAGTACTTC.